This TCR beta chain was sequenced in a study of a mutant IDH1 vaccine in newly diagnosed glioma. Time point noted: week 47, end of study. Doses comprised 300 ug of mutant IDH1 20-mer peptide each, plus topical imiquimod. Patients came in for eight vaccinations, in weeks 1, 3, 5, 7, 11, 15, 19 and 23. Some clones are missing from TCRdb's copy, which holds only in-frame ones; the method was immunoSEQ multiplex PCR. The sample records around 65,000 clones, roughly 80% being singletons. Turning to this clone: Its antigen is not known.

There are 16 residues in the CDR3. Germline loops: CDR1 KGHSH, CDR2 LQKENI. Trimming took off 2 bases at V and 9 bases at J, with 17 bases between the two ends. The sequencing here drew on PBMCs, taken from a glioma patient whose treatment included an IDH1 peptide vaccine. The receptor's source is a man aged 30 to 45 with glioma. The chain joins TRBV18 to TRBJ1-6; D is possibly TRBD1 (6 bases). The CDR3 nucleotides read TGTGCCAGCTCACCAGACCCGGACAGTGGACGTTCACCCCTCCACTTT. This sequence encodes CASSPDPDSGRSPLHF.